These 31 T cell receptor beta chains originate from one sample sequenced in a study of OX40 agonist ivuxolimab in advanced cancers. Profiled with immunoSEQ multiplex PCR; TCRdb holds only in-frame clones, not every one. Altogether approximately 68,000 clones are present, roughly 90% being singletons, with the ten largest covering approximately 0.81%. This specimen consisted of CD4+ or CD8+ T cells sorted from blood, obtained in a trial of the OX40 agonist ivuxolimab. These receptors were taken from an adult with an advanced solid tumor such as melanoma, head and neck, liver or kidney cancer.

The CDR3 region is CASRETGGVPSGANVLTF. CDR3 coding DNA: TGTGCCAGCAGGGAGACCGGCGGAGTCCCCTCTGGGGCCAACGTCCTGACTTTC. The chain couples TRBV5-6 to TRBJ2-6, with unresolved D. CDR3 length: 18 amino acids. Germline CDR1 SGHDT, CDR2 YYEEEE. Trimming stripped 5 bases from V and 0 bases from J, with 18 bases between.

The chain combines TRBV30 with TRBJ1-4; D uncertain. Trimming removed 0 bases at V and 8 bases at J, with 10 bases between. There are 13 residues in the CDR3. Germline V CDR1 and CDR2: GTSNPN, SVGIG (reference sequence). CDR3 in amino acids: CAWSVVVGEKLFF. CDR3 nucleotide sequence: TGTGCCTGGAGTGTAGTTGTGGGGGAAAAACTGTTTTTT.

The CDR3 is CASSLATGGTDTQYF. CDR3 coding DNA: TGTGCCAGCAGTTTGGCGACAGGGGGCACAGATACGCAGTATTTT. The rearrangement joins TRBV28 to TRBJ2-3; TRBD1 agrees at 8 bases. The germline V gene has CDR1 MDHEN and CDR2 SYDVKM. The CDR3 runs to 15 residues. J gave up 1 base and V 3 bases, and 3 bases lay outside the gene matches.

Note on this clone: One end of the junction varies from germline; a read error may be responsible. The V and J genes are TRBV28 and TRBJ2-6; 7 bases fit TRBD1. Germline V gives CDR1 MDHEN, CDR2 SYDVKM. The CDR3 consists of 12 residues. DNA of the CDR3: TGTGCCAGCAGTTTATCTCGACAGGGATCGTCTTTC. This encodes CASSLSRQGSSF.

The chain employs TRBV29-1 and TRBJ1-2; possible D gene TRBD1, 5 bases. The length of the CDR3 is 13 residues. Trimming pared 4 bases from V and 5 bases from J, leaving 14 bases between. Germline-derived CDR1 and CDR2 are SQVTM and ANQGSEA. In nucleotides, the CDR3 is TGCAGCGTTGCGCCCGGGGCTGGTTATGGCTACACCTTC. Protein sequence: CSVAPGAGYGYTF.

The chain combines TRBV19 with TRBJ2-3; possible D gene TRBD1, 5 bases. The CDR3 covers 13 residues. CDR1 and CDR2 (germline): LNHDA, SQIVND (reference sequence). The germline V and J ends were trimmed by 6 bases and 2 bases, with 9 bases remaining between them. The chain's CDR3 is CASRSRVTDTQYF. The CDR3 DNA is TGTGCCAGTAGAAGCAGGGTCACAGATACGCAGTATTTT. The full variable domain, rest sourced from reference TRBV19 and TRBJ2-3, is DGGITQSPKYLFRKEGQNVTLSCEQNLNHDAMYWYRQDPGQGLRLIYYSQIVNDFQKGDIAEGYSVSREKKESFPLTVTSAQKNPTAFYLCASRSRVTDTQYFGPGTRLTVL.

The chain has TRBV29-1 and TRBJ2-7; TRBD1 is a possible D gene (7 bases). CDR3 length: 15 residues. Trimming removed 4 bases at V and 2 bases at J, with 18 bases between. The germline V gene has CDR1 SQVTM and CDR2 ANQGSEA. Here the CDR3 DNA reads TGCAGCGTTGTGCGTGGAGGGGGCAATACCTACGAGCAGTACTTC. Translation gives CSVVRGGGNTYEQYF.

The CDR3 coding sequence is TGTGCCAGCCGCTCCGGGACAGGTACCTACGAGCAGTACTTC. Protein: CASRSGTGTYEQYF. The chain employs TRBV6-5 and TRBJ2-7; 8 positions match TRBD1. Looked up from germline, CDR1 is MNHEY and CDR2 is SVGAGI. J gave up 2 bases and V 8 bases, and 8 bases lay outside the gene matches. The CDR3 contains 14 residues.

The chain carries TRBV11-2 and TRBJ2-7; tentative D call: TRBD2 (5 bases). The CDR3 runs to 13 residues. Trimming shortened V by 4 bases and J by 7 bases, and 14 bases separated the two germline ends. Germline V gene data show CDR1 as SGHAT and CDR2 as FQNNGV. CDR3 in amino acids: CASSSSGPREQYF. CDR3 sequence (DNA): TGTGCCAGCAGCTCAAGCGGTCCCCGGGAGCAGTACTTC.

This chain joins TRBV6-5 and TRBJ1-3, with D tentatively TRBD1 (5 bases). Germline V gene sequence: CDR1 MNHEY, CDR2 SVGAGI. Trimming removed 6 bases from V and 0 bases from J, with 12 bases in between. CDR3 length: 15 residues. CDR3 in DNA: TGTGCCAGCAGGGACGCAGGGACCTCTGGAAACACCATATATTTT. Its protein product is CASRDAGTSGNTIYF.

J is TRBJ2-7 and V is TRBV5-1, with 7 bases fitting TRBD1. The V and J ends lost 1 base and 4 bases, in that order; junction bases with no gene match: 5. Germline V gives CDR1 SGHRS, CDR2 YFSETQ. The CDR3 spans 14 residues. CDR3 sequence reads: CASSLNRGLYEQYF. The DNA of the CDR3 is TGCGCCAGCAGCTTGAACAGGGGATTGTACGAGCAGTACTTC.

The J gene is TRBJ2-5, the V gene TRBV10-2, with a weak D call TRBD2 (5 bases). Germline CDR1 is WSHSY and CDR2 is SAAADI. The V and J ends lost 2 bases and 4 bases respectively, with 11 bases between them. The CDR3 totals 14 residues. The CDR3 nucleotides are TGCGCCAGCAGTGAGATATCTGGAGGAGAGACCCAGTACTTC. This translates into CASSEISGGETQYF.

The rearrangement joins TRBV7-8 to TRBJ2-3; D is unresolved. V was clipped by 10 bases and J by 0 bases, with 26 bases between them. Germline lookup yields CDR1 SGHVS and CDR2 FQNEAQ. CDR3 size: 18 residues. The CDR3 loop is CATKLTSVNPTSTDTQYF. CDR3 bases: TGTGCCACCAAACTAACGTCGGTAAATCCGACTAGCACAGATACGCAGTATTTT.

The chain carries TRBV7-3 and TRBJ2-3, with D tentatively TRBD1 or TRBD2 (5 bases each). This CDR3 has 14 residues. The V gene's germline CDR1 is SGHTA and CDR2 FQGTGA. V was trimmed by 5 bases and J by 6 bases, leaving 15 bases between them. The CDR3 region is CASSRDGRFDTQYF. The CDR3 DNA reads TGTGCCAGCAGCCGGGACGGCCGGTTTGATACGCAGTATTTT.

This clone is a singleton in its sample. This chain connects TRBV7-9 to TRBJ2-3, with TRBD2 matching 13 bases. Germline loops: CDR1 SEHNR, CDR2 FQNEAQ (reference sequence). This CDR3 region has 15 residues. Trimming at V came to 4 bases and at J to 5 bases, leaving 3 bases not matched to a gene. The CDR3, as DNA: TGTGCCAGCAGCTCCGGACTAGCGGGAGAAGATACGCAGTATTTT. It is translated as CASSSGLAGEDTQYF.

This rearrangement joins TRBV7-9 to TRBJ2-5, with 9 positions matching TRBD1. With V trimmed by 5 bases and J by 5 bases, 9 bases remained unmatched. The CDR3 sequence is 15 residues long. Germline lookup yields CDR1 SEHNR and CDR2 FQNEAQ (reference sequence). Here the CDR3 reads CASSDRDRARETQYF. CDR3 nucleotide sequence: TGTGCCAGCAGCGACCGGGACAGGGCCCGGGAGACCCAGTACTTC.

The rearrangement uses TRBV12-5 and TRBJ2-7; 8 bases are shared with TRBD1. This CDR3 spans 16 amino acids. The V segment lost 0 bases and the J segment 7 bases; nucleotides outside the gene matches: 11. Germline V gene sequence: CDR1 LGHNT, CDR2 FRNRAP. CDR3 sequence reads: CASGLVGRQGREEQYF. CDR3 sequence (DNA): TGTGCTAGTGGTTTGGTAGGGAGACAGGGGAGAGAGGAGCAGTACTTC.

This chain uses TRBV18 with TRBJ2-5; D is uncertain. The V gene's germline CDR1 is KGHSH and CDR2 LQKENI. Trimming pared 5 bases from V and 5 bases from J, leaving 12 bases between. The CDR3 sequence is 13 residues long. The CDR3 DNA reads as TGTGCCAGCTCAGCCCAAGCCGCTGAGACCCAGTACTTC. The encoded protein is CASSAQAAETQYF.

The chain employs TRBV28 and TRBJ2-1, with TRBD1 identical over 8 bases. Germline values: CDR1 MDHEN, CDR2 SYDVKM. The CDR3 extends over 15 amino acids. The V gene end was trimmed by 6 bases and the J gene end by 4 bases; junction bases not matched to a gene: 8. In nucleotides, the CDR3 is TGTGCCAGCAGCCATGGACAGGGCCCATACAATGAGCAGTTCTTC. Its protein is CASSHGQGPYNEQFF.

The chain has TRBV19 and TRBJ1-5; D may be TRBD1 (5 bases). V shed 3 bases and J shed 2 bases, with 14 bases lying between them. Germline V gene data show CDR1 as LNHDA and CDR2 as SQIVND (reference sequence). CDR3 length: 16 amino acids. CDR3 loop: CASSMGRILGNQPQHF. CDR3 nucleotide sequence: TGTGCCAGTAGTATGGGACGGATTTTAGGCAATCAGCCCCAGCATTTT. Full variable domain (remainder filled in from reference TRBV19 and TRBJ1-5): DGGITQSPKYLFRKEGQNVTLSCEQNLNHDAMYWYRQDPGQGLRLIYYSQIVNDFQKGDIAEGYSVSREKKESFPLTVTSAQKNPTAFYLCASSMGRILGNQPQHFGDGTRLSIL.

The rearrangement joins TRBV5-4 to TRBJ2-5; D might be TRBD1 (6 bases). This CDR3 has 15 residues. CDR1 SGHNT and CDR2 YYREEE come from the germline V gene (reference sequence). Trimming cost V 3 bases and J 4 bases, with 16 bases left between them. The DNA for the CDR3 is TGTGCCAGCAGCTCGGGACAAACCGCCCGAGAGACCCAGTACTTC. It codes for CASSSGQTARETQYF.

The rearrangement uses TRBV5-8 and TRBJ2-3; unclear D gene. Trimming pared 1 base from V and 4 bases from J, leaving 4 bases between. Per the germline V gene, CDR1 is SGHTS and CDR2 is YDEGEE. There are 12 residues in the CDR3. The CDR3 loop is CASSLNADTQYF. CDR3 coding DNA: TGTGCCAGCAGCTTGAATGCAGATACGCAGTATTTT.

This chain links TRBV6-1 with TRBJ1-2; 7 nucleotides align to TRBD1. This CDR3 region has 15 residues. Trimming cost V 0 bases and J 7 bases; bases outside gene matches: 8. CDR1 MNHNS and CDR2 SASEGT come from the germline V gene. For the CDR3, the DNA is TGTGCCAGCAGTGAAGCGCCAACAGGGGTGAGTGGCTACACCTTC. This encodes CASSEAPTGVSGYTF.

This clone turned up a few times. The chain employs TRBV29-1 and TRBJ2-3, with a tentative D call TRBD2 (5 bases). CDR3 length: 12 residues. The V gene's germline CDR1 is SQVTM and CDR2 ANQGSEA. Deletions cut 6 bases from V and 5 bases from J, with 12 bases between. CDR3: CSVRSSGDTQYF. The CDR3 DNA is TGCAGCGTCCGATCCAGCGGAGATACGCAGTATTTT.

The chain combines TRBV9 with TRBJ2-6; tentative D call: TRBD1 (6 bases). Per germline, CDR1 SGDLS and CDR2 YYNGEE. The V gene lost 2 bases and the J gene lost 0 bases, with 15 bases spanning the gap. CDR3 length: 18 residues. CDR3 region: CASSVGRYRASGANVLTF. Written as DNA, the CDR3 is TGTGCCAGCAGCGTTGGGCGGTACAGGGCCTCTGGGGCCAACGTCCTGACTTTC.

The rearrangement uses TRBV6-5 and TRBJ1-3, with D maybe TRBD1 (6 bases). V lost 2 bases and J lost 4, with 15 bases in between. The CDR3 spans 16 residues. Looked up from germline, CDR1 is MNHEY and CDR2 is SVGAGI. CDR3 sequence (DNA): TGTGCCAGCAGTTACCGGGCAGGGGCTCTGGGAAACACCATATATTTT. Translation gives CASSYRAGALGNTIYF.

The V and J genes are TRBV27 and TRBJ2-2; maybe TRBD1 (6 bases). Germline loops: CDR1 MNHEY, CDR2 SMNVEV (reference sequence). Trimming took 0 bases from V and 7 from J, leaving 9 bases between them. The CDR3 covers 14 residues. The CDR3 DNA follows: TGTGCCAGCAGTTTATCGAGGGACAACGGGGAGCTGTTTTTT. The encoded protein is CASSLSRDNGELFF.

This chain connects TRBV30 to TRBJ1-3; 7 nucleotides match TRBD1. V lost 1 base to trimming and J lost 5 bases; unmatched junction nucleotides: 11. The CDR3 is 16 residues long. From germline, CDR1 is GTSNPN and CDR2 SVGIG (reference sequence). The CDR3 nucleotides read TGTGCCTGGAGTGGACCCCCGGGGACAGCAAGAAACACCATATATTTT. Translation gives CAWSGPPGTARNTIYF.

The genes are TRBV5-1 and TRBJ2-1; D might be TRBD2 (6 bases). The CDR3 is made up of 16 amino acids. Per germline, CDR1 SGHRS and CDR2 YFSETQ. V lost 2 bases, J lost 7 bases, and 19 bases lay in between. The CDR3 loop is CASSFRRTEGRNEQFF. The CDR3 DNA reads as TGCGCCAGCAGCTTTCGTAGGACGGAGGGTAGGAATGAGCAGTTCTTC.

The V gene is TRBV27, the J gene TRBJ2-6; D is unresolved. CDR3 length equals 16 residues. Germline loops: CDR1 MNHEY, CDR2 SMNVEV (reference sequence). V lost 2 bases and J lost 0, with 8 bases in between. The CDR3 nucleotides are TGTGCCAGCAGTTTAACCGTACTCTCTGGGGCCAACGTCCTGACTTTC. Translated, it gives CASSLTVLSGANVLTF.

The chain uses TRBV18 and TRBJ2-2; D remains ambiguous. This CDR3 comprises 14 residues. V was clipped by 3 bases and J by 7 bases, with 12 bases between them. Germline V gene lookup returns CDR1 KGHSH and CDR2 LQKENI. The CDR3: CASSPFSGRGELFF. The CDR3 DNA reads as TGTGCCAGCTCACCCTTTTCGGGTCGCGGGGAGCTGTTTTTT. The variable domain in full, completed from reference TRBV18 and TRBJ2-2, reads NAGVMQNPRHLVRRRGQEARLRCSPMKGHSHVYWYRQLPEEGLKFMVYLQKENIIDESGMPKERFSAEFPKEGPSILRIQQVVRGDSAAYFCASSPFSGRGELFFGEGSRLTVL.